A single sample is the source of the 21 T cell receptor beta chains below, sequenced in a study of shared clonotypes between healthy human individuals (dated by TCRdb to 2020 to 2022). The method behind the library was the immunoSEQ multiplex PCR assay. TCRdb carries this immuneACCESS record with in-frame sequences only. Its versions omit some clonotypes, under half of them owing to an unresolved V gene in the studies checked, with the rest unexplained. This sample is represented by some 1 million clones; roughly 80% of them were singletons. The leading ten clones occupy roughly 1.4% of the sample. Sequenced input: memory CD4+ T cells sorted from blood. Per the publication, the cell subset or site label means: CD45RA-negative fraction. The receptors were gathered from a man aged 18-30 years in good health.

The V and J genes are TRBV10-1 and TRBJ2-1, with TRBD2 matching 11 bases. The ends lost 0 bases at V and 9 bases at J; junction bases unmatched: 7. Germline values: CDR1 WNHNN, CDR2 SYGVQD (reference sequence). The CDR3 is 16 residues long. The CDR3 DNA reads TGCGCCAGCAGTGAGTCTAAACTAGCGGGAGTAAGTGAGCAGTTCTTC. Translating it yields CASSESKLAGVSEQFF.

The chain joins TRBV6-1 to TRBJ1-1; D is perhaps TRBD1 (6 bases). Trimming cost V 6 bases and J 10 bases, with 18 bases left between them. Germline-derived CDR1 and CDR2 are MNHNS and SASEGT. There are 13 residues in the CDR3. The CDR3: CASRGGVGSAAFF. The CDR3 nucleotides read TGTGCCAGCAGGGGGGGCGTAGGTTCAGCAGCTTTCTTT.

This chain uses TRBV18 with TRBJ1-4; 8 bases map to TRBD1. The V gene end was trimmed by 5 bases and the J gene end by 6 bases; junction bases not matched to a gene: 14. Germline V gene sequence: CDR1 KGHSH, CDR2 LQKENI. The length of the CDR3 is 17 residues. CDR3: CASSSQGQVRGYEKLFF. The DNA for the CDR3 is TGTGCCAGCTCATCTCAGGGACAGGTCCGGGGGTATGAAAAACTGTTTTTT.

The chain carries TRBV6-5 and TRBJ1-4, with D possibly TRBD1 on 6 matching bases. The CDR3 has 14 residues. Trimming removed 4 bases at V and 3 bases at J, with 9 bases between. Germline V CDR1 and CDR2: MNHEY, SVGAGI. The CDR3 here is CASSLTGPNEKLFF. The CDR3 DNA follows: TGTGCCAGCAGTTTAACAGGGCCTAATGAAAAACTGTTTTTT.

The V call is TRBV5-1, the J call TRBJ2-1, with 12 bases matching TRBD2. Germline V gene data show CDR1 as SGHRS and CDR2 as YFSETQ. The CDR3 has 15 amino acids. J lost 5 bases, V lost 2 bases, and 2 bases had no gene match. DNA of the CDR3: TGCGCCAGCAGCTTCGGACTAGCGGGAAACAATGAGCAGTTCTTC. Residues: CASSFGLAGNNEQFF.

This chain joins TRBV27 and TRBJ2-7; D is unresolved. Germline V gives CDR1 MNHEY, CDR2 SMNVEV (reference sequence). This CDR3 spans 15 amino acids. The V and J ends lost 3 bases and 0 bases respectively, with 12 bases between them. The CDR3 DNA sequence: TGTGCCAGCAGTTTTAGACAACCAAGCTCCTACGAGCAGTACTTC. The encoded protein is CASSFRQPSSYEQYF.

This clone was counted once. The rearrangement uses TRBV7-8 and TRBJ1-2; D unclear. Germline assignment: CDR1 SGHVS and CDR2 FQNEAQ. This CDR3 has 12 residues. V was cut by 5 bases and J by 8 bases, with 12 bases left in between. The CDR3 sequence is CASSQQSEGYTF. In DNA form, the CDR3 reads TGTGCCAGCAGCCAGCAGTCTGAGGGCTACACCTTC. The full variable domain, completed using reference TRBV7-8 and TRBJ1-2, is GAGVSQSPRYKVAKRGQDVALRCDPISGHVSLFWYQQALGQGPEFLTYFQNEAQLDKSGLPSDRFFAERPEGSVSTLKIQRTQQEDSAVYLCASSQQSEGYTFGSGTRLTVV.

The V and J genes are TRBV5-6 and TRBJ1-5; D ambiguous. Germline V CDR1 and CDR2: SGHDT, YYEEEE. V was clipped by 3 bases and J by 1 base, with 8 bases between them. The CDR3 has 14 residues. DNA for the CDR3: TGTGCCAGCAGCTCAGGACGGAGCAATCAGCCCCAGCATTTT. This translates into CASSSGRSNQPQHF.

This clone was picked up many times. This rearrangement joins TRBV25-1 to TRBJ2-3; the D is unclear. V lost 5 bases and J lost 9, with 9 bases in between. The CDR3 spans 11 residues. CDR1 is MGHDK, CDR2 SYGVNS, per germline. DNA of the CDR3: TGTGCCAGCAGTCTCAAGGACACGCAGTATTTT. Protein sequence: CASSLKDTQYF.

The chain links TRBV9 to TRBJ2-3, with 8 bases matching TRBD1. The ends lost 3 bases at V and 8 bases at J; junction bases unmatched: 8. Germline V CDR1 and CDR2: SGDLS, YYNGEE. The length of the CDR3 is 14 residues. Here the CDR3 DNA reads TGTGCCAGCAGCGCGCTGACAGGGGATGGTACGCAGTATTTT. Its translation is CASSALTGDGTQYF.

The J gene is TRBJ2-5, the V gene TRBV7-9; 12 bases agree with TRBD1. V shed 0 bases, J shed 4 bases, and the junction held 3 bases outside the gene matches. CDR1 and CDR2 (germline): SEHNR, FQNEAQ (reference sequence). This CDR3 has 16 amino acids. This chain's CDR3 is CASSLARDRGRETQYF. CDR3 DNA: TGTGCCAGCAGCTTAGCCCGGGACAGGGGGCGAGAGACCCAGTACTTC.

The V gene is TRBV4-3, the J gene TRBJ2-7; D is undetermined. This CDR3 spans 16 amino acids. Germline V CDR1 and CDR2: LGHNA, YSLEER. Between the trimmed V and J ends, which lost 0 bases and 3 bases, there was a span of 15 bases. The CDR3 nucleotides read TGCGCCAGCAGCCAAGACGCAGGTAACATATACTACGAGCAGTACTTC. This sequence encodes CASSQDAGNIYYEQYF.

This clone was detected only a few times. The chain combines TRBV21-1 with TRBJ2-2; the table's D call TRBD1 went unverified against the DNA. TRBV21-1 represents a pseudogene. CDR3 length equals 15 residues. DNA for the CDR3: TGTGCCAGCAGCATCCCCACAGCACGATCCGGGGAGCTGTTTTTT. Its translation: CASSIPTARSGELFF.

The V call is TRBV5-4, the J call TRBJ1-6; D gene uncertain. The CDR3 spans 13 residues. Germline V lookup: CDR1 SGHNT, CDR2 YYREEE (reference sequence). The V and J ends lost 1 base and 8 bases respectively, with 7 bases between them. The CDR3 region is CASSLIWDSPLHF. The CDR3 coding sequence is TGTGCCAGCAGCTTGATATGGGATTCACCCCTCCACTTT.

V is TRBV28 and J is TRBJ2-6; D call uncertain. Germline loops: CDR1 MDHEN, CDR2 SYDVKM. This CDR3 is 17 amino acids long. V lost 7 bases, J lost 11 bases, and 27 bases lay in between. The CDR3 DNA reads TGTGCCAGCATGGAATATGACGGTTTTCTGGGTTCCTACGTCCTGACTTTC. This translates into CASMEYDGFLGSYVLTF.

The V call is TRBV5-1, the J call TRBJ2-7, with TRBD1 identical over 9 bases. The CDR3 sequence is 15 residues long. Germline loops: CDR1 SGHRS, CDR2 YFSETQ. Trimming at V came to 4 bases and at J to 5 bases, leaving 10 bases not matched to a gene. The CDR3 nucleotides are TGCGCCAGCAGCCTTCAATCCCGGGACAGGGACGAGCAGTACTTC. It is translated as CASSLQSRDRDEQYF.

This rearrangement joins TRBV6-6 to TRBJ2-5; no clear D. The V gene's germline CDR1 is MNHNY and CDR2 SVGAGI (reference sequence). The CDR3 length is 14 residues. V shed 5 bases and J shed 2 bases, with 12 bases lying between them. CDR3 loop: CASSRRPQQETQYF. DNA for the CDR3: TGTGCCAGCAGTCGACGGCCACAGCAAGAGACCCAGTACTTC.

On this clone itself: The sample carries other DNA sequences with the same CDR3. The gene calls are TRBV6-6 and TRBJ2-3; D is unclear. Looked up from germline, CDR1 is MNHNY and CDR2 is SVGAGI (reference sequence). This CDR3 region has 12 residues. Trimming cost V 5 bases and J 2 bases, with 5 bases left between them. The CDR3 DNA is TGTGCCAGCAGTAGGACCACAGATACGCAGTATTTT. Encoded protein: CASSRTTDTQYF.

J is TRBJ2-3 and V is TRBV7-2; 8 nucleotides agree with TRBD2. With V trimmed by 6 bases and J by 4 bases, 6 bases remained unmatched. From germline, CDR1 is SGHTA and CDR2 FQGNSA. The length of the CDR3 is 14 residues. The CDR3 DNA reads TGTGCCAGCAGTAAACGGGAGGGCTCAGATACGCAGTATTTT. Translation: CASSKREGSDTQYF.

This chain connects TRBV19 to TRBJ2-7; 8 positions agree with TRBD2. The CDR3 is 14 amino acids. After removal of 5 bases from V and 3 bases from J, the junction contained 6 bases not matched to a gene. Germline-derived CDR1 and CDR2 are LNHDA and SQIVND (reference sequence). CDR3 region: CASSWSGRSYEQYF. As DNA, the CDR3 is TGTGCCAGTAGTTGGAGCGGGAGAAGCTACGAGCAGTACTTC.

This clone was counted a single time. The V and J genes are TRBV10-3 and TRBJ1-5, with D tentatively TRBD1 (6 bases). From germline, CDR1 is ENHRY and CDR2 SYGVKD. The CDR3 has 14 amino acids. Trimming shortened V by 5 bases and J by 6 bases, and 14 bases separated the two germline ends. In DNA form, the CDR3 reads TGTGCCATCAGTCAGGGGAATGTTGCTCAGCCCCAGCATTTT. Translated: CAISQGNVAQPQHF.